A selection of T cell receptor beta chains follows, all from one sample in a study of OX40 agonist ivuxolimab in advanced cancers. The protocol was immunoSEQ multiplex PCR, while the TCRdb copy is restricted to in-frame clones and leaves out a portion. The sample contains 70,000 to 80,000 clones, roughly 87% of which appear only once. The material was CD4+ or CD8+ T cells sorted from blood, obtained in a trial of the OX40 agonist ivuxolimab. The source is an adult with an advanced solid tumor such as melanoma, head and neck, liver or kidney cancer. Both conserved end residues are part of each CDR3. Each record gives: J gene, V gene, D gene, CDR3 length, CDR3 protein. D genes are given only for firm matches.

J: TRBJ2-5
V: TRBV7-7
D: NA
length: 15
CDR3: CASTLSTGTSETQYF

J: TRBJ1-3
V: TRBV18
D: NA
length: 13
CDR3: CASSAQEGNTIYF

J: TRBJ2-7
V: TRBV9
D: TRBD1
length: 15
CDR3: CASSRTGEPSYEQYF

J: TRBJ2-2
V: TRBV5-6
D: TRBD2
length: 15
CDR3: CASSSESGGAGELFF

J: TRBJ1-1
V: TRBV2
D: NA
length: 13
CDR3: CASGGTMNTEAFF

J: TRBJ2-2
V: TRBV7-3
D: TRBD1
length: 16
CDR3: CASSYPGGPETGELFF

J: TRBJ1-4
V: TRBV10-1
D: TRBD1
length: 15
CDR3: CASSSSGTGNEKLFF

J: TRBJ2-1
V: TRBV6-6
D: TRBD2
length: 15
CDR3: CASSYRRAGGGEQFF

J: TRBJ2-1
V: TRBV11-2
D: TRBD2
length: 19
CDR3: CASSLDPTSGKNRYNEQFF

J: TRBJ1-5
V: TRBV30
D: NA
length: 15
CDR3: CAWSKPGGYNQPQHF

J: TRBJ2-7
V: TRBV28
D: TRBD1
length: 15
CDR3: CASSLGGQGYSEQYF

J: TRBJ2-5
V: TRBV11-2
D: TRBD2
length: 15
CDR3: CASSGGLAGVETQYF

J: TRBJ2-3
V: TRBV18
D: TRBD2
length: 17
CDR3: CASSPELAGAATDTQYF

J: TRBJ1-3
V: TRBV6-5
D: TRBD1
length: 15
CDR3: CASRPRGGSGNTIYF

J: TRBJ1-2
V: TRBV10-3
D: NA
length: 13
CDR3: CAISKTVDYGYTF

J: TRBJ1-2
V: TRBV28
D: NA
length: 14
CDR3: CASSLSGPNYGYTF

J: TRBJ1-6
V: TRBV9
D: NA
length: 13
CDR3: CASSARTVSPLHF

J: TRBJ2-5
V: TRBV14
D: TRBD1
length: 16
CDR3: CASSQTTGLRQETQYF

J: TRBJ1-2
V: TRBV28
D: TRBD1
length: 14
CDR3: CATPQDRGRSGYTF

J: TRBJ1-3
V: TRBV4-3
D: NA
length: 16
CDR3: CASSQEAQYSGNTIYF

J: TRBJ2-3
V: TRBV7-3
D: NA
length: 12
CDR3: CASSRGSDTQYF

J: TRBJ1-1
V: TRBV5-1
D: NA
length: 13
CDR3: CASSSAMNTEAFF

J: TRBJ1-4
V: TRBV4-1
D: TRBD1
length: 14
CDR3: CASSQTGGDEKLFF

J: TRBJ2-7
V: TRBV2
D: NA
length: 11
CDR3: CASLAGEKKYF

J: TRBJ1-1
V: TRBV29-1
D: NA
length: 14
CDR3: CSALRGARNTEAFF

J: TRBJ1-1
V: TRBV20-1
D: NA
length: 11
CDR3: CSGGGLTEAFF

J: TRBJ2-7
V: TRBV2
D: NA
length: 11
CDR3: CASIQTYEQYF

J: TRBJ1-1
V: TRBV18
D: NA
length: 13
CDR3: CASSPRQYTEAFF

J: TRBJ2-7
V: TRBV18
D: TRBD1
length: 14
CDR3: CASSRGQGPNEQYF

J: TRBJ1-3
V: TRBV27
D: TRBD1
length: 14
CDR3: CASQGGLSGNTIYF

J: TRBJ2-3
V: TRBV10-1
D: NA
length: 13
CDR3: CASSGTHGDTQYF

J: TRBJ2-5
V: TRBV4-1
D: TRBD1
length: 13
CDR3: CASSQRDRGEQYF

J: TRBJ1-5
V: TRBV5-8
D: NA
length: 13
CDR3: CASSFGSNQPQHF

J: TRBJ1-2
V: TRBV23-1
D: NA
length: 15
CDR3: CASSLESRTNYGYTF

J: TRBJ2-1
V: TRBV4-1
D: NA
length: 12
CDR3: CASSQDLVEQFF

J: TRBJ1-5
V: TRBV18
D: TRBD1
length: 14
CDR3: CASSPGQGNQPQHF

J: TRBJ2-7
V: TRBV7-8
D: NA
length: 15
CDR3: CASSGLRTASYEQYF

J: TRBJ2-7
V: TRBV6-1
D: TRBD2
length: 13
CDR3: CARTSGKLGEQYF

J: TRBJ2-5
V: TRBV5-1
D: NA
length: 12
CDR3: CASSPPGETQYF

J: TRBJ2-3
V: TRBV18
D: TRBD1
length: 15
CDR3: CASSRPGQETDTQYF

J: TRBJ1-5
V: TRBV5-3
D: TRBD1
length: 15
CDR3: CARSGTDRGNQPQHF

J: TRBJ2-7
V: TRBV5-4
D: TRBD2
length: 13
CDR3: CASSLEASGEQYF

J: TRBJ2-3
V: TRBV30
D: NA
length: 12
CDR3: CAWKLYEDTQYF

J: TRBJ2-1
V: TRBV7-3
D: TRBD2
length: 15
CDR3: CASSPASGSYNEQFF

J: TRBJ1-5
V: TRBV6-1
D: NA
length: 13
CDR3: CASTWDGNQPQHF